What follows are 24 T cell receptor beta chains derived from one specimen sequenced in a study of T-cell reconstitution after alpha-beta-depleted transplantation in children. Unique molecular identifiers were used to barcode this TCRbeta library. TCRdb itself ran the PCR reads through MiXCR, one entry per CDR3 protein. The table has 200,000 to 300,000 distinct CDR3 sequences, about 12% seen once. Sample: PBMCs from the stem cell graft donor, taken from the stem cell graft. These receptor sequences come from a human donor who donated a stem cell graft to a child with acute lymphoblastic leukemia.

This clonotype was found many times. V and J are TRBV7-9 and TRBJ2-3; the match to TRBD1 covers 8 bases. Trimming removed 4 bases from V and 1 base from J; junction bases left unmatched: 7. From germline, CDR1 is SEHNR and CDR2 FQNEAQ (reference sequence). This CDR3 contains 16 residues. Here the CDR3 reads CASSSDTGGGTDTQYF. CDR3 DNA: TGTGCCAGCAGCTCCGACACAGGGGGAGGCACAGATACGCAGTATTTT.

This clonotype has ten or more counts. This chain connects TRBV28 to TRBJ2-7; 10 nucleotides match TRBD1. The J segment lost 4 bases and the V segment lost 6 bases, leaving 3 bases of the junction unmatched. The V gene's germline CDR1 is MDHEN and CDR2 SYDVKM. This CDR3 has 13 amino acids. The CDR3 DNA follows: TGTGCCAGCAGGGGGGACAGGGGATACGAGCAGTACTTC. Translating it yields CASRGDRGYEQYF.

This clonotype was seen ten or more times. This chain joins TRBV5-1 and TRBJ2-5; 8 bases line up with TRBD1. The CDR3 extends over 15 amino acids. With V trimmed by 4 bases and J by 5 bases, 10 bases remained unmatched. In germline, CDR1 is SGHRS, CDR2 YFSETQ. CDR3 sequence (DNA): TGCGCCAGCAGCCCTCGGACAGGGTTACTGGAGACCCAGTACTTC. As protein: CASSPRTGLLETQYF.

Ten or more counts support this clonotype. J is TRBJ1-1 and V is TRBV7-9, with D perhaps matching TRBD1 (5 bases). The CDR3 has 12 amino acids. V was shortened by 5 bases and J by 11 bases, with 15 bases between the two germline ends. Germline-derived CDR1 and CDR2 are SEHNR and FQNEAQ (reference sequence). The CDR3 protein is CASSPAGTGAFF. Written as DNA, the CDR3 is TGTGCCAGCAGCCCCGCCGGGACCGGGGCTTTCTTT. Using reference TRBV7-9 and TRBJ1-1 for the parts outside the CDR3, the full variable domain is DTGVSQNPRHKITKRGQNVTFRCDPISEHNRLYWYRQTLGQGPEFLTYFQNEAQLEKSRLLSDRFSAERPKGSFSTLEIQRTEQGDSAMYLCASSPAGTGAFFGQGTRLTVV.

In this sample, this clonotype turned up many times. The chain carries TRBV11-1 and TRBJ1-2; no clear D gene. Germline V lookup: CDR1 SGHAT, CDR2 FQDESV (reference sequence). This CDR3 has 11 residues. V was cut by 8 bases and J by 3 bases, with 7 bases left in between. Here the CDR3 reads CASGQDYGYTF. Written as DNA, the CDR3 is TGTGCCAGCGGGCAGGACTATGGCTACACCTTC.

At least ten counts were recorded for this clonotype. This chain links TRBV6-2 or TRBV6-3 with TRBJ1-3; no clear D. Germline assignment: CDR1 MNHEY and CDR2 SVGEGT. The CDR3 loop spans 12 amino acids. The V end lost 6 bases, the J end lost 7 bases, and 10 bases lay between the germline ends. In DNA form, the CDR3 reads TGTGCCAGCAGCCGCTCACCGAACACCATATATTTT. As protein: CASSRSPNTIYF.

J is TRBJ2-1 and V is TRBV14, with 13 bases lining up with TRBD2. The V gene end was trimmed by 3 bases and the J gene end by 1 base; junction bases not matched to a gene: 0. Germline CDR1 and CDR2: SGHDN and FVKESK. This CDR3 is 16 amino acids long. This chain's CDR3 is CASSQGLAGSYNEQFF. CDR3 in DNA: TGTGCCAGCAGCCAGGGACTAGCGGGATCCTACAATGAGCAGTTCTTC.

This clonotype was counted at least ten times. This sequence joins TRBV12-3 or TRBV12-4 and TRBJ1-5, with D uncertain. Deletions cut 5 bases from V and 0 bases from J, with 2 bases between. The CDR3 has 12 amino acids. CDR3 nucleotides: TGTGCCAGCAGTGGTAGCAATCAGCCCCAGCATTTT. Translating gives CASSGSNQPQHF.

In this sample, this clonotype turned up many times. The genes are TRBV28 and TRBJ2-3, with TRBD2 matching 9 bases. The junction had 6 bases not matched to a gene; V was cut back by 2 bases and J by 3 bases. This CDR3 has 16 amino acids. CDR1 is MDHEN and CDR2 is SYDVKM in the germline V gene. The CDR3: CASSLRLAGTTDTQYF. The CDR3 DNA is TGTGCCAGCAGTTTACGGCTAGCGGGAACTACAGATACGCAGTATTTT.

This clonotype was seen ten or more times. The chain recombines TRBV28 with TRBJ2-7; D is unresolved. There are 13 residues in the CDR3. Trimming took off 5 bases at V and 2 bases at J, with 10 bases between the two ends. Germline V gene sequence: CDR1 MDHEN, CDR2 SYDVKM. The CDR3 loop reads CASSLTDPYEQYF. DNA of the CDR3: TGTGCCAGCAGTCTCACCGACCCCTACGAGCAGTACTTC.

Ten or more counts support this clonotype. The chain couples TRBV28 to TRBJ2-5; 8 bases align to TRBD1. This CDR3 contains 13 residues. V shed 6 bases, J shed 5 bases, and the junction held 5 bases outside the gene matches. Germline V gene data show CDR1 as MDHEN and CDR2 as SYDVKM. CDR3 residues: CASRGRGRETQYF. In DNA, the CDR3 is TGTGCCAGCAGGGGCAGGGGGCGCGAGACCCAGTACTTC.

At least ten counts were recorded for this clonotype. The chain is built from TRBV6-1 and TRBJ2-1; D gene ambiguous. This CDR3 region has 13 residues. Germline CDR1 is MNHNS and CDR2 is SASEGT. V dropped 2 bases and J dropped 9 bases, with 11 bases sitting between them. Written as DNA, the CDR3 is TGTGCCAGCAGTGAACAAGGTTATACTGAGCAGTTCTTC. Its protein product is CASSEQGYTEQFF.

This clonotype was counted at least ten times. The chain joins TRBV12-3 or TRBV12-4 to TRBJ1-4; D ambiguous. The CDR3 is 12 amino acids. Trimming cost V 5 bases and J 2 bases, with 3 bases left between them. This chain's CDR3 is CASSPTNEKLFF. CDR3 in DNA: TGTGCCAGCAGTCCTACTAATGAAAAACTGTTTTTT.

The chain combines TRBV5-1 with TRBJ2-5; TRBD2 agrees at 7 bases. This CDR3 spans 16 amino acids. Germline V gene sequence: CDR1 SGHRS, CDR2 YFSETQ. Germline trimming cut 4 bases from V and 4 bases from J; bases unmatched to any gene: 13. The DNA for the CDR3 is TGCGCCAGCAGCCCGGGGGGACTTTTAATAGGAGAGACCCAGTACTTC. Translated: CASSPGGLLIGETQYF.

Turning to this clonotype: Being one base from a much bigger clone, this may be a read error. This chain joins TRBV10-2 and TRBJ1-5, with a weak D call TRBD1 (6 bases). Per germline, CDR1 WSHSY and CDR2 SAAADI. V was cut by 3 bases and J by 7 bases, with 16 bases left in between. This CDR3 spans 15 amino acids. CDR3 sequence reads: CASSDWTVGWQPQHF. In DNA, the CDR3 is TGCGCCAGCAGTGACTGGACAGTGGGCTGGCAGCCCCAGCATTTT.

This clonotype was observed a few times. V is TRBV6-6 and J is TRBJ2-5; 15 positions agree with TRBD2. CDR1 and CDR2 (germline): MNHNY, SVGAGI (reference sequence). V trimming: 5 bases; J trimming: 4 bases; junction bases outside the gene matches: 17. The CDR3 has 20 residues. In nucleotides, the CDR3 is TGTGCCAGCAGTCACGAACGGACTAGCGGGAGGGCCTCTACGGGAGAGACCCAGTACTTC. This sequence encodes CASSHERTSGRASTGETQYF.

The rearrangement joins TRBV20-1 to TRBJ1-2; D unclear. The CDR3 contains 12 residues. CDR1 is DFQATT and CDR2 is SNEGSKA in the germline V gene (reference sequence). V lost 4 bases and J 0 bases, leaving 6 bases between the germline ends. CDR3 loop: CSAKGSNYGYTF. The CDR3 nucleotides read TGCAGTGCTAAGGGATCTAACTATGGCTACACCTTC.

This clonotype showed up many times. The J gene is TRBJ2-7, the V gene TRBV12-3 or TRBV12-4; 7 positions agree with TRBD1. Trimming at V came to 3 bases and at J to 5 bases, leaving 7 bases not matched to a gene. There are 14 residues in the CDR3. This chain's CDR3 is CASSLEGGTDEQYF. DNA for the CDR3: TGTGCCAGCAGTTTGGAAGGGGGCACTGACGAGCAGTACTTC.

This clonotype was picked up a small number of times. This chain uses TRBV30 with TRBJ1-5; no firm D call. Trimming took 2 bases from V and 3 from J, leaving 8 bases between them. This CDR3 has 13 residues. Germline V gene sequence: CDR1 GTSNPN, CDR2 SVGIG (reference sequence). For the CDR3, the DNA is TGTGCCTGGAGTCCCGGTTACAATCAGCCCCAGCATTTT. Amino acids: CAWSPGYNQPQHF.

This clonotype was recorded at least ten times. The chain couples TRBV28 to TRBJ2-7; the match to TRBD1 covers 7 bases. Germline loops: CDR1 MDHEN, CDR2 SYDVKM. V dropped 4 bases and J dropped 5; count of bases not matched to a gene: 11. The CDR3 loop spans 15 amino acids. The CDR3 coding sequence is TGTGCCAGCAGTTGGACTCCGACAGGGAATGACGAGCAGTACTTC. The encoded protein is CASSWTPTGNDEQYF.

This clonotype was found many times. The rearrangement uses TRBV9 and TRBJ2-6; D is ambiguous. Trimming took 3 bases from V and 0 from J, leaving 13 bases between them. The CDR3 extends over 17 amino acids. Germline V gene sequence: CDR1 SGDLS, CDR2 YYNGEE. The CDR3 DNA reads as TGTGCCAGCAGCGCAGGACGGGCCATCTCTGGGGCCAACGTCCTGACTTTC. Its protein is CASSAGRAISGANVLTF.

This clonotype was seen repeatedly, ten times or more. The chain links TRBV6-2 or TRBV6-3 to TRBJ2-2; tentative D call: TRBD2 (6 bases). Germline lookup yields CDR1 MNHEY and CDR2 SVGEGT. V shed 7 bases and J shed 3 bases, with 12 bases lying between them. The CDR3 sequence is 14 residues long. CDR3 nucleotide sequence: TGTGCCAGCAAGTCGGGGGAGGACACCGGGGAGCTGTTTTTT. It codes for CASKSGEDTGELFF.

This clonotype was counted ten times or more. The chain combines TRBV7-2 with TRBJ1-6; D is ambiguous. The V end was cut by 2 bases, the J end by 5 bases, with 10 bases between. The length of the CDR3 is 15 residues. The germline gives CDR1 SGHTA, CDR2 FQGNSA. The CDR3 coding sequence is TGTGCCAGCAGCTTATGGGTCCCCGATAATTCACCCCTCCACTTT. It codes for CASSLWVPDNSPLHF.

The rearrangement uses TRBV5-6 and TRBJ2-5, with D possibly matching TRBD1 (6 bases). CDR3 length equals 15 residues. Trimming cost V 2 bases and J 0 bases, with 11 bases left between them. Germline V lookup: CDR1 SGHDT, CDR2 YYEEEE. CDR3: CASSFDRSYQETQYF. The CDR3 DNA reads TGTGCCAGCAGCTTCGACAGGTCGTACCAAGAGACCCAGTACTTC.